A single sample is the source of the 19 T cell receptor beta chains below, sequenced in a study of T cells after yellow fever vaccination. TCRdb ran MiXCR on the 5' RACE reads and lists one entry per CDR3 protein. The sample records 620,000 or so distinct CDR3 sequences, roughly 12% being singletons. The sequences come from PBMCs, collected on the day of the yellow fever booster vaccination. These receptors were taken from a man aged 30 to 45 who received the YFV17D yellow fever vaccine.

This clonotype has only a few counts. The chain employs TRBV5-4 and TRBJ2-6; a weak D match, TRBD1 (5 bases). The V and J ends lost 0 bases and 0 bases respectively, with 22 bases between them. From germline, CDR1 is SGHNT and CDR2 YYREEE (reference sequence). The CDR3 contains 21 residues. In nucleotides, the CDR3 is TGTGCCAGCAGCTTGGTATGGTCTTGGACAACAACCTCCTCTGGGGCCAACGTCCTGACTTTC. It specifies CASSLVWSWTTTSSGANVLTF.

This chain uses TRBV6-1 with TRBJ2-3; 10 bases match TRBD1. The CDR3 sequence is 16 residues long. Germline loops: CDR1 MNHNS, CDR2 SASEGT. Trimming at V came to 6 bases and at J to 2 bases, leaving 8 bases not matched to a gene. The CDR3 loop reads CASSHPDRGLTDTQYF. CDR3 DNA: TGTGCCAGCAGCCATCCCGACAGGGGGCTCACAGATACGCAGTATTTT.

This clonotype was seen only a few times. One junction end disagrees with the germline gene, perhaps due to a read error. The rearrangement links TRBV18 to TRBJ2-1, with D possibly being TRBD2 (6 bases). The CDR3 runs 15 residues. Germline V lookup: CDR1 KGHSH, CDR2 LQKENI. CDR3 nucleotide sequence: TGTGCCAGCTCACCACCATCAAAGGGGACCCCTGGCGGGGTCTTC. Its protein is CASSPPSKGTPGGVF.

The chain employs TRBV15 and TRBJ1-2; D is possibly TRBD1 (6 bases). V dropped 0 bases and J dropped 1 base, with 12 bases sitting between them. Germline V CDR1 and CDR2: LNHNV, YYDKDF (reference sequence). The CDR3 runs to 16 residues. The CDR3 region is CATSRDQYRDNYGYTF. CDR3 sequence (DNA): TGTGCCACCAGCAGAGACCAATACAGGGATAACTATGGCTACACCTTC.

CDR3 sequence: CASRGLAGQETQYF. The CDR3 DNA sequence: TGCGCCAGCAGAGGACTAGCGGGGCAAGAGACCCAGTACTTC. This chain uses TRBV5-1 with TRBJ2-5; 12 bases are shared with TRBD2. V was clipped by 5 bases and J by 2 bases; unmatched bases: 1. The V gene's germline CDR1 is SGHRS and CDR2 YFSETQ. The CDR3 is 14 amino acids.

This chain joins TRBV4-1 and TRBJ2-3; D may match TRBD1 or TRBD2 (5 bases each). Looked up from germline, CDR1 is MGHRA and CDR2 is YSYEKL. The CDR3 runs 16 residues. V shed 5 bases and J shed 2 bases, with 17 bases lying between them. The CDR3 protein is CASSFGALLDTDTQYF. CDR3 DNA sequence: TGCGCCAGCAGCTTCGGGGCTTTACTAGACACAGATACGCAGTATTTT.

This clonotype was detected ten times or more. The chain uses TRBV7-9 and TRBJ2-1; 8 nucleotides agree with TRBD2. Germline CDR1 and CDR2: SEHNR and FQNEAQ (reference sequence). Unmatched junction bases numbered 4, after V lost 6 bases and J lost 0 bases. The CDR3 loop spans 15 amino acids. DNA for the CDR3: TGTGCCAGCAGACGAACTAGCGGCTCCTACAATGAGCAGTTCTTC. Residues: CASRRTSGSYNEQFF.

V gene TRBV3-1 combines with J gene TRBJ2-2, with D possibly TRBD1 on 6 matching bases. The CDR3 has 16 residues. CDR1 is LGHDT and CDR2 is YNNKEL in the germline V gene (reference sequence). Deletions cut 10 bases from V and 5 bases from J, with 23 bases between. The CDR3 nucleotides read TGTGCCACCTCCCTGGAGGTCCCAAGGGGGACCGGGGAGCTGTTTTTT. It codes for CATSLEVPRGTGELFF.

The chain uses TRBV7-9 and TRBJ2-5, with 9 bases that match TRBD2. Germline V CDR1 and CDR2: SEHNR, FQNEAQ (reference sequence). V trimming: 5 bases; J trimming: 6 bases; junction bases outside the gene matches: 16. The CDR3 is 17 amino acids. The CDR3 is CASSAFGRREGRKTQYF. CDR3 nucleotides: TGTGCCAGCAGCGCCTTCGGTCGGCGGGAGGGCCGGAAGACCCAGTACTTC.

The genes are TRBV20-1 and TRBJ2-3, with a possible D match to TRBD2 (5 bases). The length of the CDR3 is 15 residues. Germline V gene sequence: CDR1 DFQATT, CDR2 SNEGSKA (reference sequence). Trimming removed 1 base from V and 4 bases from J, with 15 bases in between. DNA for the CDR3: TGCAGTGCTAGAGTCCCGGGGAGATTGGCAGATACGCAGTATTTT. Translated: CSARVPGRLADTQYF.

This clonotype was seen a handful of times. This chain connects TRBV11-2 to TRBJ1-2; D is undetermined. Germline CDR1 SGHAT, CDR2 FQNNGV. This CDR3 has 16 residues. Trimming shortened V by 2 bases and J by 6 bases, and 19 bases separated the two germline ends. The CDR3 sequence: CASSLSFRGLTHGYTF. DNA for the CDR3: TGTGCCAGCAGCTTATCGTTTCGGGGTCTCACCCATGGCTACACCTTC.

The chain joins TRBV6-1 to TRBJ1-1; D not resolved. The CDR3 is 14 amino acids. The V gene lost 7 bases and the J gene lost 1 base, with 13 bases spanning the gap. From germline, CDR1 is MNHNS and CDR2 SASEGT. CDR3 loop: CASTDRQTNTEAFF. Written as DNA, the CDR3 is TGTGCCAGCACTGACCGACAAACGAACACTGAAGCTTTCTTT.

This clonotype has at least ten counts. This rearrangement joins TRBV28 to TRBJ1-1, with D unresolved. The V end was cut by 8 bases, the J end by 8 bases, with 18 bases between. The CDR3 is made up of 13 amino acids. From germline, CDR1 is MDHEN and CDR2 SYDVKM. The CDR3 is CASGPGGYREAFF. DNA for the CDR3: TGTGCCAGCGGACCCGGAGGGTACCGGGAAGCTTTCTTT. Filled out from reference TRBV28 and TRBJ1-1, the complete variable domain reads DVKVTQSSRYLVKRTGEKVFLECVQDMDHENMFWYRQDPGLGLRLIYFSYDVKMKEKGDIPEGYSVSREKKERFSLILESASTNQTSMYLCASGPGGYREAFFGQGTRLTVV.

The chain combines TRBV7-6 with TRBJ1-5; TRBD1 might be the D (6 bases). V was pared by 1 base and J by 9 bases, with 10 bases between. Germline values: CDR1 SGHVS, CDR2 FNYEAQ. This CDR3 contains 13 residues. CDR3 residues: CASSLDEGGPQHF. In nucleotides, the CDR3 is TGTGCCAGCAGCTTAGATGAAGGGGGGCCCCAGCATTTT.

CDR3 region: CASNRDYSYNEQFF. The CDR3 DNA is TGTGCCAGCAACCGGGACTACTCCTACAATGAGCAGTTCTTC. The rearrangement links TRBV11-2 to TRBJ2-1, with 7 nucleotides matching TRBD2. V trimming: 7 bases; J trimming: 0 bases; junction bases outside the gene matches: 3. The CDR3 spans 14 residues. CDR1 is SGHAT and CDR2 is FQNNGV in the germline V gene.

The V gene is TRBV20-1, the J gene TRBJ2-1; 7 bases line up with TRBD2. Per the germline V gene, CDR1 is DFQATT and CDR2 is SNEGSKA (reference sequence). The CDR3 runs to 19 residues. J was trimmed by 7 bases and V by 4 bases; bases with no gene match: 25. The CDR3 DNA follows: TGCAGTGCTAATTTATACGGGGAGGTCAGTGGCGGGAGAGGAAATGAGCAGTTCTTC. It is translated as CSANLYGEVSGGRGNEQFF.

This clonotype was counted between two and nine times. This chain links TRBV3-1 with TRBJ1-5; no reliable D call. Germline V lookup: CDR1 LGHDT, CDR2 YNNKEL (reference sequence). This CDR3 is 13 amino acids long. V was cut by 1 base and J by 5 bases, with 6 bases left in between. Written as DNA, the CDR3 is TGTGCCAGCAGCCAAGGGTCAGATCAGCCCCAGCATTTT. It encodes CASSQGSDQPQHF.

In this sample, this clonotype turned up a few times. The chain combines TRBV10-3 with TRBJ2-5; the D gene is possibly TRBD2 (6 bases). The CDR3 contains 14 residues. V was clipped by 4 bases and J by 5 bases, with 14 bases between them. Germline V lookup: CDR1 ENHRY, CDR2 SYGVKD. This chain's CDR3 is CAISGVGGMETQYF. As DNA, the CDR3 is TGTGCCATCAGTGGGGTCGGGGGAATGGAGACCCAGTACTTC.

This clonotype came up a few times. The chain uses TRBV20-1 and TRBJ2-7, with D hard to call. Germline-derived CDR1 and CDR2 are DFQATT and SNEGSKA (reference sequence). The CDR3 totals 12 residues. The V gene lost 5 bases and the J gene lost 6 bases, with 14 bases spanning the gap. CDR3 sequence reads: CSASGPSSEQYF. The CDR3 nucleotides are TGCAGTGCTTCCGGGCCAAGCTCCGAGCAGTACTTC.